This TCR beta chain was captured in a study of blood T cell repertoires in COVID-19. Profiling relied on immunoSEQ multiplex PCR, and the TCRdb table lists in-frame clones only, not all of them. Of 150,000 to 250,000 clones listed, 94% are singletons. Germline CDR1 reads SGHAT; CDR2 reads FQNNGV. The trim removed 8 bases at V and 8 bases at J, leaving 8 bases unmatched. The CDR3 loop spans 13 amino acids. This clone was seen once. The source material was peripheral blood. This sequence was found in a man under 40 with COVID-19, enrolled during active disease. The chain uses TRBV11-2 and TRBJ2-1, with 8 bases that match TRBD1. The CDR3 loop reads CASGRDRNYEQFF. Here the CDR3 DNA reads TGTGCCAGCGGCCGGGACAGGAACTATGAGCAGTTCTTC.